This T cell receptor beta chain stems from a study of human T cells and chemical hapten exposure. Across the study: Slight volume differences across pooled libraries mainly accounted for varying per-sample TCR yields. Study-wide results and caveats: No alteration of TCRs above 1 in 1000 frequency was seen with DPC sensitization.

Worth noting for this clonotype: The antigen remains unidentified.

Time point given: healthy volunteer bleed at 6 weeks. Whole blood that had not been fractionated was the source of extracted total RNA. The ends lost 5 bases at V and 2 bases at J; junction bases unmatched: 8. The CDR3 has 15 residues. The V gene's germline CDR1 is SGHRS and CDR2 YFSETQ. Individual cDNA molecules in this library carried unique molecular identifiers. Authors' analysis steps: From around 20,000 to 690,000 TCRs were found per sample, with a median of 95,638. One entry per CDR3 protein results from TCRdb running MiXCR on the RACE reads. The V and J calls shown here were made by TCRdb, not taken from the authors' results. The sample consists of about 70,000 distinct CDR3 sequences, around 6.1% of them appearing once.

The receptor was isolated from a female donor in good health. Some clones in this sample may be carry-over from other donors' samples. The chain couples TRBV5-1 to TRBJ2-3; 7 bases fit TRBD1. The sequenced material came from whole blood. CDR3 DNA sequence: TGCGCCAGCAGTAGCCGGGACAGAATCACAGATACGCAGTATTTT. Amino acids: CASSSRDRITDTQYF.